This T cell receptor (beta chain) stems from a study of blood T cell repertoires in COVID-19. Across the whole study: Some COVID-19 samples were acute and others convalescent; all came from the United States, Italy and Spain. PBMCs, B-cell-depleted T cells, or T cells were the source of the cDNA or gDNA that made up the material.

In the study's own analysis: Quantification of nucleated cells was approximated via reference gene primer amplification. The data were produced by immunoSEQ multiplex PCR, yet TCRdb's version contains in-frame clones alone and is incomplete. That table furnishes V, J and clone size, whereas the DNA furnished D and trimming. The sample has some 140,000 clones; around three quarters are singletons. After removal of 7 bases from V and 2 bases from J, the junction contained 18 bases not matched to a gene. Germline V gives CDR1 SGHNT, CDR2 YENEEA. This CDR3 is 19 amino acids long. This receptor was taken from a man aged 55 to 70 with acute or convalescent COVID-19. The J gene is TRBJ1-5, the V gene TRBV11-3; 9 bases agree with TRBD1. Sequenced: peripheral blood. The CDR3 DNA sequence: TGTGCCAGCACCCCTCGAAGGACAGGGGCCAAACGGGGCAATCAGCCCCAGCATTTT. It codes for CASTPRRTGAKRGNQPQHF.